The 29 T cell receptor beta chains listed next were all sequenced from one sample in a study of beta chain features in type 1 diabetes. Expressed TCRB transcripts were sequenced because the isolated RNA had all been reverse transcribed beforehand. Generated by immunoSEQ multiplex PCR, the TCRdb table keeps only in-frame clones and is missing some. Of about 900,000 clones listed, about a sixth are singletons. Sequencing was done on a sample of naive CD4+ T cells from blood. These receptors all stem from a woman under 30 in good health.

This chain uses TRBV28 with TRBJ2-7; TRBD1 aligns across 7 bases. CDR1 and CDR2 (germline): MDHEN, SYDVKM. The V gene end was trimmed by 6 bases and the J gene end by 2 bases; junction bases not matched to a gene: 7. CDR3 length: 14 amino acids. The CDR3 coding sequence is TGTGCCAGCAGAAAACCGGGACAGACCTACGAGCAGTACTTC. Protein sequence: CASRKPGQTYEQYF.

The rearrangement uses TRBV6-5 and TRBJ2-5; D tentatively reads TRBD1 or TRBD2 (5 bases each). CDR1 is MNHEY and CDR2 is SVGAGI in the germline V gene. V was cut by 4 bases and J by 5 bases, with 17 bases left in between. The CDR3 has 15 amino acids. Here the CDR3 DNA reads TGTGCCAGCAGTTTGGGACGGTTAGGGCTTGAGACCCAGTACTTC. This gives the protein CASSLGRLGLETQYF.

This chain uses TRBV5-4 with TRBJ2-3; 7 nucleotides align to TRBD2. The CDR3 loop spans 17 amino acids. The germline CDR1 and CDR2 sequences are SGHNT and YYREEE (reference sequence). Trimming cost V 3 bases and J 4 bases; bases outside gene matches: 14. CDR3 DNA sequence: TGTGCCAGCAGCTCCCCACGCGGCGGGAGAGCGGCAGATACGCAGTATTTT. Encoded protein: CASSSPRGGRAADTQYF.

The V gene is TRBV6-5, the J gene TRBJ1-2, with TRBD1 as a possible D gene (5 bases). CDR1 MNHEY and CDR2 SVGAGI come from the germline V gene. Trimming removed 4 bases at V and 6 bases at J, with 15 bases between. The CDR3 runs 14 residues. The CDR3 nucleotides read TGTGCCAGCAGTTCGCCGACAGTTCCGGATGGCTACACCTTC. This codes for CASSSPTVPDGYTF.

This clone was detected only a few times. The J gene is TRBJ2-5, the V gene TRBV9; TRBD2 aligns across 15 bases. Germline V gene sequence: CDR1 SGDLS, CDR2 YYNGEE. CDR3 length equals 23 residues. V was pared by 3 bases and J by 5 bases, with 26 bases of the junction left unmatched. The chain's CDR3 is CASSAEAEYAGTSGRIARETQYF. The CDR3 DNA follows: TGTGCCAGCAGCGCCGAGGCCGAATATGCCGGGACTAGCGGGAGGATCGCCCGGGAGACCCAGTACTTC.

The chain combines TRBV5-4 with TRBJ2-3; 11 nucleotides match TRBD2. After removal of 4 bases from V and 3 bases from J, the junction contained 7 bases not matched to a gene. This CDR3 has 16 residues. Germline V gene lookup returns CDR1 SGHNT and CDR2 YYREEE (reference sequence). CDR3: CASSPHRLAGTDTQYF. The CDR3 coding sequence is TGTGCCAGCAGCCCTCACCGACTAGCGGGAACAGATACGCAGTATTTT. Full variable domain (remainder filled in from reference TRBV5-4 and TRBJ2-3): ETGVTQSPTHLIKTRGQQVTLRCSSQSGHNTVSWYQQALGQGPQFIFQYYREEENGRGNFPPRFSGLQFPNYSSELNVNALELDDSALYLCASSPHRLAGTDTQYFGPGTRLTVL.

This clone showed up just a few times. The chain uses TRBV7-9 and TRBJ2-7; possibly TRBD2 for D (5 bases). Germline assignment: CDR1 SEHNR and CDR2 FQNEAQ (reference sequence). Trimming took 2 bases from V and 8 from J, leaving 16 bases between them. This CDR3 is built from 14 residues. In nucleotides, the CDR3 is TGTGCCAGCAGCTTAACGACGCTGGGGAGTCAGCAGTACTTC. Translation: CASSLTTLGSQQYF.

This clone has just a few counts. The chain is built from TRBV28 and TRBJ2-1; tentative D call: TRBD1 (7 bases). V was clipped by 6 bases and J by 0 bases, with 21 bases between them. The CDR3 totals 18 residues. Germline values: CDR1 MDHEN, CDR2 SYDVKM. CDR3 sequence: CASSGLPRRDSSYNEQFF. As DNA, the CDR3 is TGTGCCAGCAGCGGACTCCCCCGGAGGGACAGCTCCTACAATGAGCAGTTCTTC.

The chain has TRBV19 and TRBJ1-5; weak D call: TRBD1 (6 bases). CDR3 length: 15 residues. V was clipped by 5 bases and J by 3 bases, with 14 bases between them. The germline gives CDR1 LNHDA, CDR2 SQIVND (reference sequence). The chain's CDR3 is CASSWGDRINQPQHF. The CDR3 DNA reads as TGTGCCAGTAGTTGGGGAGACAGGATCAATCAGCCCCAGCATTTT.

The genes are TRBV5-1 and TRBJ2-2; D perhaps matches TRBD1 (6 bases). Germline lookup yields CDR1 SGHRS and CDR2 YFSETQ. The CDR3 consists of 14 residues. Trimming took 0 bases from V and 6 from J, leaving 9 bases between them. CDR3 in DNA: TGCGCCAGCAGCTTGGACAGGGCGGCCGGGGAGCTGTTTTTT. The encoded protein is CASSLDRAAGELFF. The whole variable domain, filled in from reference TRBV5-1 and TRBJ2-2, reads KAGVTQTPRYLIKTRGQQVTLSCSPISGHRSVSWYQQTPGQGLQFLFEYFSETQRNKGNFPGRFSGRQFSNSRSEMNVSTLELGDSALYLCASSLDRAAGELFFGEGSRLTVL.

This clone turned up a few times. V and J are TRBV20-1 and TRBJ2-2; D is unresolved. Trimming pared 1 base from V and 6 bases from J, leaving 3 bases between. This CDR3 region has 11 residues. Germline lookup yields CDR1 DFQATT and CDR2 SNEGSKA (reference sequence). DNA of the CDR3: TGCAGTGCTAGAGTAGCCGGGGAGCTGTTTTTT. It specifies CSARVAGELFF.

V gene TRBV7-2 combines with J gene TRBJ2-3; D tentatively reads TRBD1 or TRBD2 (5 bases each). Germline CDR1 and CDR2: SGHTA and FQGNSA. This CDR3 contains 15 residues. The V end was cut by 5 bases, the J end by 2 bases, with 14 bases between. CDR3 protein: CASSPQGEFTDTQYF. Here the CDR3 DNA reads TGTGCCAGCAGCCCTCAAGGGGAGTTCACAGATACGCAGTATTTT.

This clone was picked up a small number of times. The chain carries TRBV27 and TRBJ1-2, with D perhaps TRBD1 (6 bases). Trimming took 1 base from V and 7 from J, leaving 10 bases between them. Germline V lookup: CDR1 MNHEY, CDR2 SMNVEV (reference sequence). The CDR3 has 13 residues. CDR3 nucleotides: TGTGCCAGCAGTTTATTCGGGGGCCTTGGCTACACCTTC. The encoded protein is CASSLFGGLGYTF.

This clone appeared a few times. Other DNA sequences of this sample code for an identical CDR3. CDR3 nucleotide sequence: TGTGCCAGCAGTTACTCCGGGGGCTCTGGGGCCAACGTCCTGACTTTC. Its translation: CASSYSGGSGANVLTF. This chain uses TRBV6-5 with TRBJ2-6; D perhaps matches TRBD2 (6 bases). V lost 0 bases, J lost 0 bases, and 6 bases lay in between. This CDR3 region has 16 residues. Germline CDR1 and CDR2: MNHEY and SVGAGI.

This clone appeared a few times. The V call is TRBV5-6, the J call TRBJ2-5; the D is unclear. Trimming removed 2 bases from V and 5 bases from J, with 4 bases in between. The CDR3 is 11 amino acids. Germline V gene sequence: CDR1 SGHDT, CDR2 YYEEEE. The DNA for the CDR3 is TGTGCCAGCAGCTTTCATGAGACCCAGTACTTC. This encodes CASSFHETQYF.

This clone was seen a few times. The CDR3 DNA is TGTGCCACCAGCGTTTATAAACCAGAGACCCAGTACTTC. This codes for CATSVYKPETQYF. V is TRBV15 and J is TRBJ2-5; D unclear. The CDR3 has 13 residues. V lost 5 bases and J lost 4, with 11 bases in between. Germline CDR1 and CDR2: LNHNV and YYDKDF (reference sequence).

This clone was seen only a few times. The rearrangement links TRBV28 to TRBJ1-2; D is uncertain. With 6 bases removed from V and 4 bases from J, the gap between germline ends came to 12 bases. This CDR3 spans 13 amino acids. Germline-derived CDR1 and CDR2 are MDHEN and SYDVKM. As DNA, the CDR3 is TGTGCCAGCAGCAACGTATTGGCCTATGGCTACACCTTC. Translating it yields CASSNVLAYGYTF.

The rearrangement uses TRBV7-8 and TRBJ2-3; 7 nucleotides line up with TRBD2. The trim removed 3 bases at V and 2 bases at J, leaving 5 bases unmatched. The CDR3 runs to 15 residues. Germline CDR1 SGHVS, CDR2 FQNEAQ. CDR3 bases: TGTGCCAGCAGCTTGGCTAGCGGATTCACAGATACGCAGTATTTT. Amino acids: CASSLASGFTDTQYF.

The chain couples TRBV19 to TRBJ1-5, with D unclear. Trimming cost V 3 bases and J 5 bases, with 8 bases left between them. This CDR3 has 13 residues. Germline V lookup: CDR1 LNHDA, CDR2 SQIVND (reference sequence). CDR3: CASSIPGYQPQHF. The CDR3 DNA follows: TGTGCCAGTAGTATCCCAGGCTATCAGCCCCAGCATTTT.

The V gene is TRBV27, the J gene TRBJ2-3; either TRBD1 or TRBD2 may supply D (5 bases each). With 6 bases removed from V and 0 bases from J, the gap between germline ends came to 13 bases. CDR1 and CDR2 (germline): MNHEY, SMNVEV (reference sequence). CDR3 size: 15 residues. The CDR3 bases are TGTGCCAGCAGGATGTGGGGCGGGAGCACAGATACGCAGTATTTT. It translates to CASRMWGGSTDTQYF.

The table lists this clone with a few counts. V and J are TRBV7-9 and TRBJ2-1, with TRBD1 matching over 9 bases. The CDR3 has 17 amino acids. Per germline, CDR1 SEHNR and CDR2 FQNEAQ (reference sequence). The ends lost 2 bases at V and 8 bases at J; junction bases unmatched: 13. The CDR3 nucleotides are TGTGCCAGCAGCTTACCAGGTCCCGGGACAGGGTTGGATGAGCAGTTCTTC. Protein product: CASSLPGPGTGLDEQFF.

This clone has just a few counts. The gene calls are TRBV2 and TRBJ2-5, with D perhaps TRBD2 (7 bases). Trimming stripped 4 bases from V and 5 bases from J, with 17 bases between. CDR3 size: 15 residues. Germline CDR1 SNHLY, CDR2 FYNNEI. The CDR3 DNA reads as TGTGCCAGCAGTGGTCAAGGGGGGGTCGGTGAGACCCAGTACTTC. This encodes CASSGQGGVGETQYF. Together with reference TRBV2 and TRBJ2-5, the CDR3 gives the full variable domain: EPEVTQTPSHQVTQMGQEVILRCVPISNHLYFYWYRQILGQKVEFLVSFYNNEISEKSEIFDDQFSVERPDGSNFTLKIRSTKLEDSAMYFCASSGQGGVGETQYFGPGTRLLVL.

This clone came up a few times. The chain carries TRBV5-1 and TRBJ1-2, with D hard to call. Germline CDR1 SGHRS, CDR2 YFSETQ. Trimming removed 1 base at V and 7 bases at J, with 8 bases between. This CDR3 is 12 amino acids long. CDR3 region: CASSLNPPGYTF. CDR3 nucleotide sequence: TGCGCCAGCAGCTTGAACCCCCCTGGCTACACCTTC. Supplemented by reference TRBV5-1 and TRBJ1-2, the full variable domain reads KAGVTQTPRYLIKTRGQQVTLSCSPISGHRSVSWYQQTPGQGLQFLFEYFSETQRNKGNFPGRFSGRQFSNSRSEMNVSTLELGDSALYLCASSLNPPGYTFGSGTRLTVV.

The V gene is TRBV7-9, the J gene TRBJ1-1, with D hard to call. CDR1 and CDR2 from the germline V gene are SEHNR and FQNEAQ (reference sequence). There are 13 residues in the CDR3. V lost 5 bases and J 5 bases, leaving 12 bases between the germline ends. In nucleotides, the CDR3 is TGTGCCAGCAGCCCTCAGCGACGGACTGAAGCTTTCTTT. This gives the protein CASSPQRRTEAFF.

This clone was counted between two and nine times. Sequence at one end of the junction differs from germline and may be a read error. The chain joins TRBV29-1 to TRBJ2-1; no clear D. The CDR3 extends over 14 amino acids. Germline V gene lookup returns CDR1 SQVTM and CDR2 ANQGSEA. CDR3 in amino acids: CSVKEGEAYNEQFF. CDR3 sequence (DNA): TGCAGCGTTAAAGAAGGAGAGGCCTACAATGAGCAGTTCTTC.

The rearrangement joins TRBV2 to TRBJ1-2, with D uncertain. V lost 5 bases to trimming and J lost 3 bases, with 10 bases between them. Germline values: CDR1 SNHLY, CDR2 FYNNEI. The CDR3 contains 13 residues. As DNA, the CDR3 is TGTGCCAGCAGTTCGGGTTACTACTATGGCTACACCTTC. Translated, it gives CASSSGYYYGYTF.

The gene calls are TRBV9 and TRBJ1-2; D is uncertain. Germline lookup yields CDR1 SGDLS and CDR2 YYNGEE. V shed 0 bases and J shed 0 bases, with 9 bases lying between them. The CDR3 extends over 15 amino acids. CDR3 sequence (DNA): TGTGCCAGCAGCGTAGTTCCGAGCCCTAACTATGGCTACACCTTC. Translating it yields CASSVVPSPNYGYTF.

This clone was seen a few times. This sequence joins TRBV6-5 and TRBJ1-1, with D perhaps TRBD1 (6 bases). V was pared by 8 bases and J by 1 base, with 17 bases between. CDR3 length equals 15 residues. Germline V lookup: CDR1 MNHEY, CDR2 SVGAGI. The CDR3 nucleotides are TGTGCCAGCGCACAAGGAGACAGGAGGAACACTGAAGCTTTCTTT. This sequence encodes CASAQGDRRNTEAFF.

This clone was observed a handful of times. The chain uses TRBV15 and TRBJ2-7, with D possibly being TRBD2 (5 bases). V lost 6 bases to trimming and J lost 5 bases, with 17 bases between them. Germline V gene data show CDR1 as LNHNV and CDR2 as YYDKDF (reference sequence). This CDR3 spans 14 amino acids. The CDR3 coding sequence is TGTGCCACCAGATTCCGTTCCGGGAAGAACGAGCAGTACTTC. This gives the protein CATRFRSGKNEQYF.